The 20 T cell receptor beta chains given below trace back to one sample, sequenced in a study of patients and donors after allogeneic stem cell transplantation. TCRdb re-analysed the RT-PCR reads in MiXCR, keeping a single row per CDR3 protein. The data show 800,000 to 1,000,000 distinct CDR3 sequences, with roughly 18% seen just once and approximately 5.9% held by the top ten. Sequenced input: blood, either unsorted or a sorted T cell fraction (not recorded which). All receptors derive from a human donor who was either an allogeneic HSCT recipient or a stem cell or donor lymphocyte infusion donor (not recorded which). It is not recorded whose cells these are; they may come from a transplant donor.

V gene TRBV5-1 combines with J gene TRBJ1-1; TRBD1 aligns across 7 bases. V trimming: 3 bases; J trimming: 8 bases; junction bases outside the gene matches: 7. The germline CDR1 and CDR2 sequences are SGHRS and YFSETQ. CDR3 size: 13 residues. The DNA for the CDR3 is TGCGCCAGCAGCTCGAAAAAGACAGGGGAAGCTTTCTTT. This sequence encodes CASSSKKTGEAFF.

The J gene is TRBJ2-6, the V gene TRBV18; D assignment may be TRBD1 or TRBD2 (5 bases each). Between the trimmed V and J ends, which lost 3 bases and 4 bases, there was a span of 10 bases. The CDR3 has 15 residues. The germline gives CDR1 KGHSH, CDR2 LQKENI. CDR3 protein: CASSPPGPGANVLTF. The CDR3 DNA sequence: TGTGCCAGCTCACCCCCGGGACCCGGGGCCAACGTCCTGACTTTC.

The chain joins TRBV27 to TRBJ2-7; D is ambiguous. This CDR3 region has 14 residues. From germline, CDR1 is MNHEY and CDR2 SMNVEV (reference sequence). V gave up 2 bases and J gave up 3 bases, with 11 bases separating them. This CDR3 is CASSLRLDGYEQYF. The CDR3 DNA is TGTGCCAGCAGTTTACGGCTGGATGGCTACGAGCAGTACTTC.

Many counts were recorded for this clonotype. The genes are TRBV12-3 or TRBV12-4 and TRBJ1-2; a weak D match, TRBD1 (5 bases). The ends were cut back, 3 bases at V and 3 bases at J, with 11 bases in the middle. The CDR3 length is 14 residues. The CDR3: CASSFQGSDYGYTF. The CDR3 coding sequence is TGTGCCAGCAGTTTTCAGGGTTCCGACTATGGCTACACCTTC.

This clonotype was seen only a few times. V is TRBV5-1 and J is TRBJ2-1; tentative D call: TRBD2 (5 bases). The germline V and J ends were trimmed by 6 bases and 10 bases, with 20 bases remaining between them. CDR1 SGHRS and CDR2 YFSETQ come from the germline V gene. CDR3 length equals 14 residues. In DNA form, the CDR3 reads TGCGCCAGCACCTCCGAACCGGGGTTGGAGGAGCAGTTCTTC. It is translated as CASTSEPGLEEQFF.

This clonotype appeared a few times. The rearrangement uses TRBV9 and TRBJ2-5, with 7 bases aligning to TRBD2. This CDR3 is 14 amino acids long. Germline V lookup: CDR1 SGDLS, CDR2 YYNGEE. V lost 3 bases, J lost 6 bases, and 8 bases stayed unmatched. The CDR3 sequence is CASSAVGAGKTQYF. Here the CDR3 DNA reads TGTGCCAGCAGCGCGGTAGGAGCGGGAAAGACCCAGTACTTC.

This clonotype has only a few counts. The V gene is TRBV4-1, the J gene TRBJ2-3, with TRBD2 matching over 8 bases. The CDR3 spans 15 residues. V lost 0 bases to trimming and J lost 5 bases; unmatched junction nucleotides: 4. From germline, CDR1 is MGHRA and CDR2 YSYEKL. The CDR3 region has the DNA TGCGCCAGCAGCCAAGAAGGGACTAGATTAGATACGCAGTATTTT. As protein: CASSQEGTRLDTQYF.

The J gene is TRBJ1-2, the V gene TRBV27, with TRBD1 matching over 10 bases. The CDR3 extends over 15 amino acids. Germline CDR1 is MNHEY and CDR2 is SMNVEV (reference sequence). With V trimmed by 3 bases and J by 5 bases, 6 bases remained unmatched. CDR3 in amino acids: CASSLRKDRGYGYTF. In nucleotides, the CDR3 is TGTGCCAGCAGTTTGCGAAAGGACAGGGGGTATGGCTACACCTTC.

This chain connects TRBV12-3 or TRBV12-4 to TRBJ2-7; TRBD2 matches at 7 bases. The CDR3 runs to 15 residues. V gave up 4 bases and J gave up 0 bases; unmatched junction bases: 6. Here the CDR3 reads CASSSERDISYEQYF. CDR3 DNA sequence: TGTGCCAGCAGTTCTGAGCGGGATATCTCCTACGAGCAGTACTTC.

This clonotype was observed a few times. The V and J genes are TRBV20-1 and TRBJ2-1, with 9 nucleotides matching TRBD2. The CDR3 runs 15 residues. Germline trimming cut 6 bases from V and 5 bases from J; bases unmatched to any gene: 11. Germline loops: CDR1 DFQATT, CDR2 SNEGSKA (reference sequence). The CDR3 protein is CSATWRLAVHNEQFF. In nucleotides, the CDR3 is TGCAGTGCGACTTGGAGACTAGCGGTCCACAATGAGCAGTTCTTC.

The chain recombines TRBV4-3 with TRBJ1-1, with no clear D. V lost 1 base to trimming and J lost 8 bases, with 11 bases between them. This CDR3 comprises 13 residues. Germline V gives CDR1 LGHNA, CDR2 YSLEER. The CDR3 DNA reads TGCGCCAGCAGCCAAGGTAGAGGGCAGGAAGCTTTCTTT. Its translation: CASSQGRGQEAFF.

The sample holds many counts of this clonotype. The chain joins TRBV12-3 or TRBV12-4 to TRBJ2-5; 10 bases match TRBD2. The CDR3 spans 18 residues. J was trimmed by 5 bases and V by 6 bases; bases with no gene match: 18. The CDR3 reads CASSHISGRTPLEETQYF. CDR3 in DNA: TGTGCCAGCAGCCACATTAGCGGGAGGACCCCTTTAGAGGAGACCCAGTACTTC.

CDR3 region: CSARGTGSDTQYF. The CDR3, as DNA: TGCAGTGCTAGAGGGACGGGGTCAGATACGCAGTATTTT. The gene calls are TRBV20-1 and TRBJ2-3, with a weak D call TRBD2 (5 bases). The CDR3 consists of 13 residues. Trimming pared 1 base from V and 4 bases from J, leaving 9 bases between. Germline CDR1 reads DFQATT; CDR2 reads SNEGSKA (reference sequence).

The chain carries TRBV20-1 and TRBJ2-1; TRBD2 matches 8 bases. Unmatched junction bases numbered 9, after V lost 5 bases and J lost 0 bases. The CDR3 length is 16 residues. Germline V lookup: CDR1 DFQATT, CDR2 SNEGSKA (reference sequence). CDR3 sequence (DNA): TGCAGTGCTCGTAGGACGGGGGGGAGCTCCTACAATGAGCAGTTCTTC. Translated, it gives CSARRTGGSSYNEQFF.

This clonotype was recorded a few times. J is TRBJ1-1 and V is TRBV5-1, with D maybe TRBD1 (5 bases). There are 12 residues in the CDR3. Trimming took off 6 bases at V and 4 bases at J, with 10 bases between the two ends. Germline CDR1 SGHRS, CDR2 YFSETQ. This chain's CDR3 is CASIAQGTEAFF. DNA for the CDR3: TGCGCCAGCATTGCTCAGGGCACTGAAGCTTTCTTT.

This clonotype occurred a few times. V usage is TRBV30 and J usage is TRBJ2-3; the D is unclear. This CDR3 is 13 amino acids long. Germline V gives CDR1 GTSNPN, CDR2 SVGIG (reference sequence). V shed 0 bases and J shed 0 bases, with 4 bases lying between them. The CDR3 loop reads CAWSVPSTDTQYF. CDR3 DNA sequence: TGTGCCTGGAGTGTACCGAGCACAGATACGCAGTATTTT.

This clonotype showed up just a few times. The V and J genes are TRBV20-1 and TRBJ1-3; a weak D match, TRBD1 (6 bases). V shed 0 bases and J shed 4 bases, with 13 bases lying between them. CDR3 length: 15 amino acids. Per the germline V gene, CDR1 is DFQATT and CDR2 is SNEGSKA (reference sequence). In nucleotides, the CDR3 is TGCAGTGCTAGAGATCGGCAGGGGAGCGGAAACACCATATATTTT. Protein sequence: CSARDRQGSGNTIYF.

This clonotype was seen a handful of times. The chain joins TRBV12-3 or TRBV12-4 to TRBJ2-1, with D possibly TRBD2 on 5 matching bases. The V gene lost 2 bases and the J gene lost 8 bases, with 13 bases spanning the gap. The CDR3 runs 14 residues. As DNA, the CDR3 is TGTGCCAGCAGTTTAATGAGGGCTAGGGATGAGCAGTTCTTC. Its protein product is CASSLMRARDEQFF.

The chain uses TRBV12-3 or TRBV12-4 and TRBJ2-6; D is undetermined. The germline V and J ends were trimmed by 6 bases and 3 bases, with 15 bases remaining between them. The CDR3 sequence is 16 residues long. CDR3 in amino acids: CASSPGWASGANVLTF. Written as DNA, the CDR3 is TGTGCCAGCAGCCCCGGGTGGGCTAGTGGGGCCAACGTCCTGACTTTC.

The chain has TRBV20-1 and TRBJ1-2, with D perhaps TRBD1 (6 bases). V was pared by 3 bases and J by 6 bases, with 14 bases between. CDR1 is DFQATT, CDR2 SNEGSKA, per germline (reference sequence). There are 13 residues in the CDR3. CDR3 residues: CSARRPGAHGYTF. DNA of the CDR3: TGCAGTGCTAGGAGGCCGGGGGCGCATGGCTACACCTTC.